This T cell receptor (beta chain) was sequenced in a study of T cell repertoires in cytomegalovirus infection. Study as a whole: Through public TCR beta signatures, both CMV infection and matching HLA type were indicated. General study findings and limits: The ex vivo response was dominated by HLA-C-restricted CMV-specific TCR beta clonotypes. Identification of carriers of CMV plus the relevant HLA was achieved through cumulative public TCR beta family frequency.

MiXCR was run by TCRdb on the reads, yielding one entry per CDR3 protein. The repertoire holds around 230,000 distinct CDR3 sequences, with 6% to 8% as singletons. Germline V lookup: CDR1 MDHEN, CDR2 SYDVKM. Trimming cost V 3 bases and J 2 bases, with 10 bases left between them. The CDR3 runs 14 residues. At least ten counts were recorded for this clonotype. Its antigen is unknown. This sequence was found in a human donor in good health (CMV status not recorded). Some clones in this sample may be carry-over from other donors' samples. The chain has TRBV28 and TRBJ2-5, with no clear D. Sequenced sample: PBMCs. The CDR3 sequence is CASSLNLPQETQYF. In nucleotides, the CDR3 is TGTGCCAGCAGTTTGAACCTTCCTCAAGAGACCCAGTACTTC.